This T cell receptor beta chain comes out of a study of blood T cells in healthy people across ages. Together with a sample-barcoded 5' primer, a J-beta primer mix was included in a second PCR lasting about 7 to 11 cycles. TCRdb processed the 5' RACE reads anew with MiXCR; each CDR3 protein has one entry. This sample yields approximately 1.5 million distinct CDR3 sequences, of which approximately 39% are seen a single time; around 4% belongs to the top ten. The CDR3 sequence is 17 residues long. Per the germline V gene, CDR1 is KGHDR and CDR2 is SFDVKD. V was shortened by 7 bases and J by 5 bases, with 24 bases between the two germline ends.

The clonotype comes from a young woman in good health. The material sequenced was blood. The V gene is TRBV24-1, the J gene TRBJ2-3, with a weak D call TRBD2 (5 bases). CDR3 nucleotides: TGTGCCACCAGCGATGCCTTCCTAGCATTTGAGGGAGATACGCAGTATTTT. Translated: CATSDAFLAFEGDTQYF.